This T cell receptor beta chain was retrieved from a study of CD8 T cells in ankylosing spondylitis. This clonotype appeared many times. Its matching antigen is unknown. V was shortened by 0 bases and J by 5 bases, with 2 bases between the two germline ends. The CDR3 has 11 residues. Looked up from germline, CDR1 is DFQATT and CDR2 is SNEGSKA (reference sequence). Libraries for TCR beta were made by quantitative 5'-RACE with molecular barcodes. One entry per CDR3 protein, called by TCRdb with MiXCR from the 5' RACE reads. The sample consists of fewer than 250,000 distinct CDR3 sequences, approximately 24% of them appearing once. Study-level points and caveats: Peripheral blood samples showed relatively rare disease-linked clones, and these clones were CD8+. Characteristic of ankylosing spondylitis blood, it appeared, was a TCR beta motif comprising several highly homologous variants. Significant enrichment of disease-linked clones was reported in matched ankylosing spondylitis synovial fluid.

This clonotype was obtained from a male donor with ankylosing spondylitis or in good health (not recorded which). The chain joins TRBV20-1 to TRBJ2-1; D uncertain. Sequenced: blood, either unsorted or a sorted T cell fraction (not recorded which). CDR3 nucleotide sequence: TGCAGTGCTAGAGAGGACAATGAGCAGTTCTTC. It codes for CSAREDNEQFF.